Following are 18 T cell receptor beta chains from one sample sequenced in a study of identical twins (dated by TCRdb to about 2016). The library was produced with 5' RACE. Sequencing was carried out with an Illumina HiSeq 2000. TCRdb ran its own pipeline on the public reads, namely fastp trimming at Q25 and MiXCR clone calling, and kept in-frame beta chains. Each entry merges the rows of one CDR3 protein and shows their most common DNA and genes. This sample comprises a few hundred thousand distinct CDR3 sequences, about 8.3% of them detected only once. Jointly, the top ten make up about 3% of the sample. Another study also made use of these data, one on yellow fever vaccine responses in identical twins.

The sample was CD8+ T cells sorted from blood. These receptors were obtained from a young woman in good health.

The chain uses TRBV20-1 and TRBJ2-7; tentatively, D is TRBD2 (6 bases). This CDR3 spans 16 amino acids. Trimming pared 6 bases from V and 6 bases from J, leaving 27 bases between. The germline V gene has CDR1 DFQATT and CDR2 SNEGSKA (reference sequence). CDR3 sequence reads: CSAGAGEAGGLGEQYF. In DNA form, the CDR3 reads TGCAGTGCCGGGGCCGGGGAAGCCGGGGGTCTGGGCGAGCAGTACTTC.

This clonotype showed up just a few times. CDR3 amino acids: CASSLEGPSLQRNEQYF. CDR3 DNA sequence: TGTGCCAGCAGCTTAGAAGGGCCGTCGCTCCAGAGGAACGAGCAGTACTTC. This chain connects TRBV7-9 to TRBJ2-7; D unresolved. The CDR3 runs to 17 residues. In germline, CDR1 is SEHNR, CDR2 FQNEAQ (reference sequence). V shed 1 base and J shed 5 bases, with 21 bases lying between them.

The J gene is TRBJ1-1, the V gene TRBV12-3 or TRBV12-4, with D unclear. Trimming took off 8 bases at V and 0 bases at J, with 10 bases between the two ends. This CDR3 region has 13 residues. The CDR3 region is CASQRTVNTEAFF. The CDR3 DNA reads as TGTGCCAGCCAAAGGACGGTGAACACTGAAGCTTTCTTT.

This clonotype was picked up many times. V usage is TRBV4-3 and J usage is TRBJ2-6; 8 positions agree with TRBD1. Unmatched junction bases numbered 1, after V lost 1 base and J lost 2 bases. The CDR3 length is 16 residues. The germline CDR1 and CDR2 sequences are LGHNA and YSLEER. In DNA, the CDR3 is TGCGCCAGCAGCCAAGGGACAGGGACTGGGGCCAACGTCCTGACTTTC. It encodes CASSQGTGTGANVLTF.

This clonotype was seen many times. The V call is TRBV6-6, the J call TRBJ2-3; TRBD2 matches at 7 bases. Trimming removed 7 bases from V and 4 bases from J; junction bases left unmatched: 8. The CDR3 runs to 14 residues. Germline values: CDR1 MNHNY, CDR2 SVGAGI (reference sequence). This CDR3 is CASILLGGADTQYF. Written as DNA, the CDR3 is TGTGCCAGCATTCTCCTGGGGGGGGCAGATACGCAGTATTTT.

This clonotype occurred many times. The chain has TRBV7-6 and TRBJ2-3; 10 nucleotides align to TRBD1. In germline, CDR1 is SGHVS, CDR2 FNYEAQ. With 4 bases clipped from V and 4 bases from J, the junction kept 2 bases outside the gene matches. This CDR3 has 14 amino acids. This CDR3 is CASSSTGGADTQYF. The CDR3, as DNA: TGTGCCAGCAGCTCGACAGGGGGCGCAGATACGCAGTATTTT.

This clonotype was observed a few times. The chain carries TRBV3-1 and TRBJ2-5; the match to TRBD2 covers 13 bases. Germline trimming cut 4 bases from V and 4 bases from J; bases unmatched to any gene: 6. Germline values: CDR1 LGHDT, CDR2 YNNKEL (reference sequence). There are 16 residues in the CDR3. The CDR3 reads CASSRRGTSGVETQYF. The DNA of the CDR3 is TGTGCCAGCAGCCGAAGAGGGACTAGCGGGGTAGAGACCCAGTACTTC.

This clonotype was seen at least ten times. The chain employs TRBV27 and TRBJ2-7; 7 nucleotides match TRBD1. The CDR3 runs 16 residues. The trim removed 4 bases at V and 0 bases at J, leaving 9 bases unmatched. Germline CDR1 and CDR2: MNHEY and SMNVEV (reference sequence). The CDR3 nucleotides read TGTGCCAGCAGTTCCCAACCGGGACAGAGCTCCTACGAGCAGTACTTC. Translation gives CASSSQPGQSSYEQYF.

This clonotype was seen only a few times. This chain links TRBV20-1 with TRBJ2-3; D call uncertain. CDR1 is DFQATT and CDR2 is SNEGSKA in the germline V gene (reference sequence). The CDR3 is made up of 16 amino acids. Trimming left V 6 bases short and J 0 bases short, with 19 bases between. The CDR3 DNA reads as TGCAGTGCCCAAGGTGCCACCACTTCTAGCACAGATACGCAGTATTTT. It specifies CSAQGATTSSTDTQYF.

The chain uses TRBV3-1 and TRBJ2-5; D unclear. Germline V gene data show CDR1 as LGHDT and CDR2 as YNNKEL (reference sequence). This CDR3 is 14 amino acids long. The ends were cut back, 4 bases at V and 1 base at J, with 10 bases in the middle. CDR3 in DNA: TGTGCCAGCAGCCGAAGTAACATCCAAGAGACCCAGTACTTC. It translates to CASSRSNIQETQYF.

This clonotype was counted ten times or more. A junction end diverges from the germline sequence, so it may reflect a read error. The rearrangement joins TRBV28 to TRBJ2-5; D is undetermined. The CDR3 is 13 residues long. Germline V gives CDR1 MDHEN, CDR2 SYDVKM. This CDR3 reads CASSLYSGETQYF. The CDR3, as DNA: TGTGCCAGCAGCTTATATTCGGGAGAGACCCAGTACTTC.

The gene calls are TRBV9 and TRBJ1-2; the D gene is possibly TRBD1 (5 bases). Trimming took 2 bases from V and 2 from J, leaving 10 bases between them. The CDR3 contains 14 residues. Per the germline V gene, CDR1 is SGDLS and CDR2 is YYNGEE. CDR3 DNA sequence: TGTGCCAGCAGCGTGGCACAGGTCAACTATGGCTACACCTTC. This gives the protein CASSVAQVNYGYTF.

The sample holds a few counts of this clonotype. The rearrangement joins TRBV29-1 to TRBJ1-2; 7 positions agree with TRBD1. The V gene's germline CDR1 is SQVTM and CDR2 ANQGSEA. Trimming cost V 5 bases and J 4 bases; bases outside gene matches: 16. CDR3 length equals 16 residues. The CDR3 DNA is TGCAGCGTTTCTGACACCCGACAGGGAGGGGGCTATGGCTACACCTTC. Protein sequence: CSVSDTRQGGGYGYTF.

Here the CDR3 DNA reads TGTGCCAGCAGTGAAGAACCTGCCCAGTACTTC. Its translation: CASSEEPAQYF. The chain recombines TRBV25-1 with TRBJ2-5; the D is unclear. Germline loops: CDR1 MGHDK, CDR2 SYGVNS. The CDR3 contains 11 residues. V lost 2 bases and J 9 bases, leaving 7 bases between the germline ends.

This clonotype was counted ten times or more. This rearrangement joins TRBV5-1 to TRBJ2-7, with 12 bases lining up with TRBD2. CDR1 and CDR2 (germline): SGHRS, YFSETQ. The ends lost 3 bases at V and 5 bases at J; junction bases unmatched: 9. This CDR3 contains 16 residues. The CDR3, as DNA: TGCGCCAGCAGCTGGCGACTAGCGGGAGTTAATGACGAGCAGTACTTC. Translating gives CASSWRLAGVNDEQYF.

Here the CDR3 reads CSASEWGWLEAFF. CDR3 DNA: TGCAGTGCTAGTGAATGGGGGTGGCTGGAAGCTTTCTTT. The V and J genes are TRBV20-1 and TRBJ1-1; possible D gene TRBD1, 5 bases. The CDR3 has 13 amino acids. Per the germline V gene, CDR1 is DFQATT and CDR2 is SNEGSKA (reference sequence). With 3 bases removed from V and 8 bases from J, the gap between germline ends came to 16 bases.

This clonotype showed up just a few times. CDR3 nucleotides: TGTGCCAGCGGATCTGAGGGTTTTCCTTACGAGCAGTACTTC. It codes for CASGSEGFPYEQYF. This sequence joins TRBV6-2 or TRBV6-3 and TRBJ2-7, with D perhaps TRBD2 (5 bases). The germline V and J ends were trimmed by 8 bases and 4 bases, with 18 bases remaining between them. From germline, CDR1 is MNHEY and CDR2 SVGEGT. The CDR3 extends over 14 amino acids.

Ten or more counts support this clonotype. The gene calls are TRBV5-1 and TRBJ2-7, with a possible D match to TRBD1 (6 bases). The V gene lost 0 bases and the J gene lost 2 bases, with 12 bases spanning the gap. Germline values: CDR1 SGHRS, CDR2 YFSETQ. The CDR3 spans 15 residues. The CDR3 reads CASSLGGGIAYEQYF. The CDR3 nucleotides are TGCGCCAGCAGCTTGGGAGGGGGAATAGCCTACGAGCAGTACTTC.